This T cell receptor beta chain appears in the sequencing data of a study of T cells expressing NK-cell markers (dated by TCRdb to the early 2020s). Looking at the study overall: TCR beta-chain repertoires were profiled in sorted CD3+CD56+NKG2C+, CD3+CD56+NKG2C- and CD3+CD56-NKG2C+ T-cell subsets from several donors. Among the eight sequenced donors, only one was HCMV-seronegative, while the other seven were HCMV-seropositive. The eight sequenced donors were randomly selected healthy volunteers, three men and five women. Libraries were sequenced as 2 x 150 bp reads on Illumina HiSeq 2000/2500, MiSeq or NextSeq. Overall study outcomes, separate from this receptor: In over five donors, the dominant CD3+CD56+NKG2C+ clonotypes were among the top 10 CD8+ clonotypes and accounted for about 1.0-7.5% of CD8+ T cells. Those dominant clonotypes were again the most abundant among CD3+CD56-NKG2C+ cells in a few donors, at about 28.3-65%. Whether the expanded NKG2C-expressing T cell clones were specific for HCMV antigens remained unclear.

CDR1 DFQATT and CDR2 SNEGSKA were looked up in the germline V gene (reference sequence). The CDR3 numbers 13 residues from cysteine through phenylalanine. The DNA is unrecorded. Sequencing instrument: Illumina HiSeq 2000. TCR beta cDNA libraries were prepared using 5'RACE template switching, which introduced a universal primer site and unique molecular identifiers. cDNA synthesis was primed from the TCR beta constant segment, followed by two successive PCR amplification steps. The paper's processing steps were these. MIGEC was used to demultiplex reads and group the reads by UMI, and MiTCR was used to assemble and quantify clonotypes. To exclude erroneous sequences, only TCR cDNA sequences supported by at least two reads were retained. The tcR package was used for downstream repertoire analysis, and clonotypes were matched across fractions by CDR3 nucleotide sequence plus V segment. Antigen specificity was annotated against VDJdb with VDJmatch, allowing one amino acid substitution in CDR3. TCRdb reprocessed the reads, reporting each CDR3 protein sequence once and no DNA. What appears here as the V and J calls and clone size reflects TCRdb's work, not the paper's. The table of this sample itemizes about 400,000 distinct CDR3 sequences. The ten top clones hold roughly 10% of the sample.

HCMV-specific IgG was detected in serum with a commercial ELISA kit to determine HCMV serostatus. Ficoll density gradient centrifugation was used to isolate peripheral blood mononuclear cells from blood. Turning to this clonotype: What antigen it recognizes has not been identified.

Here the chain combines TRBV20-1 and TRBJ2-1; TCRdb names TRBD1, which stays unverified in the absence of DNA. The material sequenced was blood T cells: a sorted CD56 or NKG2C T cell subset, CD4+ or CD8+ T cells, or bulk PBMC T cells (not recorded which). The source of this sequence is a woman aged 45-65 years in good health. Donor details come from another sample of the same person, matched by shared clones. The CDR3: CSTPGQGAQEQFF.